This entry features one TCR beta chain sequence. The sample belongs to a study of blood T cell repertoires in COVID-19. Study as a whole: T cells, B-cell-depleted T cells, or PBMCs provided the cDNA or gDNA that served as material.

Authors' data handling: For nucleated cells, counts were estimated from reference gene primer amplification. Profiled with immunoSEQ multiplex PCR; TCRdb holds only in-frame clones, not every one. V and J calls and clone size come straight from that table; D and trimming were deduced from the DNA. The sample gives 260,000 or so clones, roughly 90% of which show up once; about 2.5% is in the top ten. Trimming took 5 bases from V and 9 from J; bases not matched to a gene: 6. In germline, CDR1 is LGHDT, CDR2 YNNKEL (reference sequence). The CDR3 runs 14 residues. Individuals aged about 18 to 90 years were recruited from 24 US areas. Participants' reported clinical history set cohort assignment.

Sample: PBMCs or T cells enriched from blood (not recorded which). This receptor was obtained from a woman aged 25 to 39 with acute COVID-19. The chain couples TRBV3-1 (or the pseudogene TRBV3-2) to TRBJ2-2, with 10 bases fitting TRBD1. The CDR3 is CASSAGTGVRELFF. In DNA form, the CDR3 reads TGTGCCAGCAGCGCAGGGACAGGGGTCAGGGAGCTGTTTTTT.